These 32 T cell receptor beta chains came from one sample sequenced in a study of blood T cell repertoires in COVID-19. The repertoire was sequenced with immunoSEQ multiplex PCR; TCRdb's copy has only in-frame clones and lacks some. This sample has roughly 150,000 clones, with roughly 72% found just once. Sequencing was performed on peripheral blood. The receptor source for this set is a woman of 80 years or more with acute or convalescent COVID-19.

This sequence joins TRBV6-5 and TRBJ1-2; D not resolved. V lost 3 bases, J lost 7 bases, and 12 bases lay in between. There are 13 residues in the CDR3. Germline V CDR1 and CDR2: MNHEY, SVGAGI. In DNA, the CDR3 is TGTGCCAGCAGTTATGGCTCTTTTGGTGGCTACACCTTC. This gives the protein CASSYGSFGGYTF.

The chain links TRBV12-3 or TRBV12-4 to TRBJ2-5, with D perhaps matching TRBD1 (6 bases). CDR3 length equals 13 residues. Trimming stripped 7 bases from V and 2 bases from J, with 11 bases between. As DNA, the CDR3 is TGTGCCAGCACGGAACAGGGACAAGAGACCCAGTACTTC. Translation gives CASTEQGQETQYF.

This clone showed up just a few times. Written as DNA, the CDR3 is TGCGCCAGCAGCTCACCGGGACAGGGCGCCTATGGCTACACCTTC. Its protein is CASSSPGQGAYGYTF. J is TRBJ1-2 and V is TRBV4-3; TRBD1 matches at 9 bases. The ends lost 5 bases at V and 4 bases at J; junction bases unmatched: 8. Looked up from germline, CDR1 is LGHNA and CDR2 is YSLEER. CDR3 length: 15 amino acids.

This clone was recorded a few times. The chain employs TRBV5-5 and TRBJ1-2, with 7 bases lining up with TRBD1. There are 15 residues in the CDR3. Germline-derived CDR1 and CDR2 are SGHKS and YYEKEE (reference sequence). J was trimmed by 4 bases and V by 3 bases; bases with no gene match: 9. DNA for the CDR3: TGTGCCAGCAGCTGGTCCCCAGGGGGTCGCTATGGCTACACCTTC. As protein: CASSWSPGGRYGYTF.

The chain uses TRBV10-2 and TRBJ1-1, with 8 positions matching TRBD1. The CDR3 spans 15 residues. The V gene end was trimmed by 3 bases and the J gene end by 4 bases; junction bases not matched to a gene: 7. Germline CDR1 WSHSY, CDR2 SAAADI. The CDR3 here is CASSERQGRITEAFF. The CDR3, as DNA: TGCGCCAGCAGTGAAAGACAGGGGCGCATCACTGAAGCTTTCTTT.

This chain uses TRBV20-1 with TRBJ1-6; TRBD1 aligns across 7 bases. The CDR3 sequence is 16 residues long. Trimming at V came to 3 bases and at J to 0 bases, leaving 5 bases not matched to a gene. Germline loops: CDR1 DFQATT, CDR2 SNEGSKA (reference sequence). For the CDR3, the DNA is TGCAGTGCTAGTGGACAGGCAACCTCCTATAATTCACCCCTCCACTTT. It specifies CSASGQATSYNSPLHF.

This clone was detected a few times. The J gene is TRBJ2-1, the V gene TRBV2; 10 positions agree with TRBD2. Germline V CDR1 and CDR2: SNHLY, FYNNEI. V gave up 2 bases and J gave up 7 bases; unmatched junction bases: 11. The CDR3 extends over 17 amino acids. The CDR3 here is CASSEFNIAGGNNEQFF. As DNA, the CDR3 is TGTGCCAGCAGTGAATTCAATATAGCGGGGGGAAATAATGAGCAGTTCTTC.

The chain is built from TRBV6-6 and TRBJ1-1, with D unclear. There are 13 residues in the CDR3. Trimming took 6 bases from V and 0 from J, leaving 8 bases between them. Germline values: CDR1 MNHNY, CDR2 SVGAGI (reference sequence). CDR3 in amino acids: CASRQPMNTEAFF. The CDR3 DNA follows: TGTGCCAGCAGACAGCCCATGAACACTGAAGCTTTCTTT.

The chain employs TRBV7-3 and TRBJ1-3; no clear D gene. Trimming cost V 5 bases and J 6 bases, with 17 bases left between them. Germline V lookup: CDR1 SGHTA, CDR2 FQGTGA. The CDR3 length is 15 residues. Here the CDR3 reads CASSPDKGGENTIYF. The DNA of the CDR3 is TGTGCCAGCAGCCCGGATAAGGGCGGGGAAAACACCATATATTTT.

The chain uses TRBV19 and TRBJ1-3, with 7 bases that match TRBD1. V was pared by 5 bases and J by 0 bases, with 10 bases of the junction left unmatched. There are 17 residues in the CDR3. Germline V gene lookup returns CDR1 LNHDA and CDR2 SQIVND (reference sequence). The CDR3 nucleotides read TGTGCCAGTAGTCCAGGGACAGCTGAACCCTCTGGAAACACCATATATTTT. Protein: CASSPGTAEPSGNTIYF.

The V gene is TRBV5-1, the J gene TRBJ1-2; D possibly corresponds to TRBD1 (6 bases). CDR1 is SGHRS and CDR2 is YFSETQ in the germline V gene. The V and J ends lost 4 bases and 4 bases respectively, with 11 bases between them. The CDR3 is made up of 13 amino acids. The CDR3, as DNA: TGCGCCAGCAGCCTGGACAGTTTCTATGGCTACACCTTC. This codes for CASSLDSFYGYTF.

This chain joins TRBV11-3 and TRBJ2-1, with TRBD2 as a possible D gene (6 bases). The CDR3 runs to 15 residues. The germline V and J ends were trimmed by 3 bases and 8 bases, with 17 bases remaining between them. Germline V lookup: CDR1 SGHNT, CDR2 YENEEA. The CDR3 is CASSFGMGGSDEQFF. CDR3 DNA: TGTGCCAGCAGCTTCGGTATGGGGGGTTCGGATGAGCAGTTCTTC.

The CDR3 DNA sequence: TGTGCCAGCAGCCCGTCGACAGGGTACGGATCACCCCTCCACTTT. Amino acids: CASSPSTGYGSPLHF. The rearrangement links TRBV6-6 to TRBJ1-6, with 7 bases matching TRBD1. J was trimmed by 10 bases and V by 6 bases; bases with no gene match: 12. The CDR3 is 15 residues long. CDR1 and CDR2 (germline): MNHNY, SVGAGI (reference sequence).

The chain couples TRBV4-2 to TRBJ2-3; TRBD1 matches 9 bases. Germline assignment: CDR1 LGHNA and CDR2 YNFKEQ. The CDR3 totals 13 residues. The J segment lost 9 bases and the V segment lost 3 bases, leaving 4 bases of the junction unmatched. CDR3 sequence (DNA): TGTGCCAGCAGCCACACGGACAGGGGAACGCAGTATTTT. Translating it yields CASSHTDRGTQYF.

The CDR3 DNA sequence: TGTGCCAGCAGTCGCGGGGGAACAAACACAGATACGCAGTATTTT. Amino acid sequence: CASSRGGTNTDTQYF. The V gene is TRBV6-5, the J gene TRBJ2-3, with 7 bases matching TRBD2. The V gene end was trimmed by 5 bases and the J gene end by 2 bases; junction bases not matched to a gene: 7. Germline assignment: CDR1 MNHEY and CDR2 SVGAGI. CDR3 length: 15 amino acids.

The rearrangement joins TRBV6-5 to TRBJ1-4, with unresolved D. V lost 6 bases, J lost 0 bases, and 8 bases lay in between. The germline CDR1 and CDR2 sequences are MNHEY and SVGAGI. This CDR3 has 14 residues. CDR3 nucleotide sequence: TGTGCCAGCAGGGAGGGTGCAACTAATGAAAAACTGTTTTTT. Its translation is CASREGATNEKLFF.

The chain is built from TRBV6-1 and TRBJ2-1; weak D call: TRBD2 (7 bases). Looked up from germline, CDR1 is MNHNS and CDR2 is SASEGT. Deletions cut 2 bases from V and 0 bases from J, with 11 bases between. The CDR3 length is 16 residues. CDR3 residues: CASSEMGGASYNEQFF. DNA of the CDR3: TGTGCCAGCAGTGAAATGGGGGGGGCCTCCTACAATGAGCAGTTCTTC.

The chain employs TRBV7-9 and TRBJ1-3; D not certain. There are 13 residues in the CDR3. V was shortened by 2 bases and J by 7 bases, with 9 bases between the two germline ends. Germline V lookup: CDR1 SEHNR, CDR2 FQNEAQ (reference sequence). The CDR3: CASSLSMVNTIYF. CDR3 sequence (DNA): TGTGCCAGCAGCTTAAGCATGGTGAACACCATATATTTT.

V is TRBV6-4 and J is TRBJ2-5; D gene ambiguous. There are 13 residues in the CDR3. V was pared by 3 bases and J by 4 bases, with 9 bases between. CDR1 is MRHNA and CDR2 is SNTAGT in the germline V gene. CDR3 in amino acids: CASSEVSGETQYF. CDR3 in DNA: TGTGCCAGCAGTGAGGTATCCGGAGAGACCCAGTACTTC.

This chain links TRBV18 with TRBJ2-1; 8 bases are a match to TRBD2. Germline CDR1 and CDR2: KGHSH and LQKENI. The CDR3 loop spans 16 amino acids. J lost 8 bases, V lost 3 bases, and 12 bases had no gene match. This CDR3 reads CASSPGTSSLSDEQFF. The DNA for the CDR3 is TGTGCCAGCTCACCGGGGACTAGTTCCTTGAGCGATGAGCAGTTCTTC.

The rearrangement links TRBV7-8 to TRBJ2-7; 8 bases agree with TRBD2. In germline, CDR1 is SGHVS, CDR2 FQNEAQ. After removal of 8 bases from V and 2 bases from J, the junction contained 11 bases not matched to a gene. The CDR3 is made up of 15 amino acids. The CDR3 protein is CASGKAGVSPYEQYF. The CDR3 DNA reads as TGTGCCAGCGGAAAAGCGGGAGTGTCCCCCTACGAGCAGTACTTC.

This clone has a handful of counts. This CDR3 reads CASSPSYSGANVLTF. The CDR3 DNA follows: TGTGCCAGCAGCCCGAGCTACTCTGGGGCCAACGTCCTGACTTTC. The rearrangement joins TRBV3-1 (or the pseudogene TRBV3-2) to TRBJ2-6; D uncertain. CDR3 length: 15 residues. Trimming took off 4 bases at V and 0 bases at J, with 7 bases between the two ends. Germline V gene sequence: CDR1 LGHDT, CDR2 YNNKEL (reference sequence).

This sequence joins TRBV28 and TRBJ2-7; D is perhaps TRBD2 (6 bases). V was trimmed by 6 bases and J by 0 bases, leaving 21 bases between them. The CDR3 is 17 amino acids. The V gene's germline CDR1 is MDHEN and CDR2 SYDVKM. The DNA of the CDR3 is TGTGCCAGCAGGCCGACTAGTTTACCCTCTGGCTCCTACGAGCAGTACTTC. Amino acid sequence: CASRPTSLPSGSYEQYF.

This clone was detected a few times. The chain carries TRBV28 and TRBJ1-2, with D possibly being TRBD1 (6 bases). Per the germline V gene, CDR1 is MDHEN and CDR2 is SYDVKM. Trimming took off 4 bases at V and 7 bases at J, with 19 bases between the two ends. The CDR3 has 15 amino acids. The CDR3 protein is CASSSSTGLLSGYTF. As DNA, the CDR3 is TGTGCCAGCAGTTCCTCAACAGGGTTACTGAGTGGCTACACCTTC.

V is TRBV28 and J is TRBJ2-7; possible D gene TRBD1, 6 bases. Germline CDR1 is MDHEN and CDR2 is SYDVKM. This CDR3 is 15 amino acids long. Trimming removed 1 base from V and 4 bases from J, with 14 bases in between. The CDR3 region is CASSLSDSYLYEQYF. The CDR3 nucleotides are TGTGCCAGCAGTTTATCGGACAGCTACTTATACGAGCAGTACTTC.

Remarks on this clone: A junction boundary mismatches the germline segment, possibly from a read error. This chain connects TRBV30 to TRBJ1-5; 8 bases align to TRBD1. From germline, CDR1 is GTSNPN and CDR2 SVGIG (reference sequence). The CDR3 length is 15 residues. The CDR3 coding sequence is TGTGCCTGGAGTGGGTCAGACAGGGGATATCAGCCCCAGCACTTT. It is translated as CAWSGSDRGYQPQHF. Using reference TRBV30 and TRBJ1-5 for the parts outside the CDR3, the full variable domain is SQTIHQWPATLVQPVGSPLSLECTVEGTSNPNLYWYRQAAGRGLQLLFYSVGIGQISSEVPQNLSASRPQDRQFILSSKKLLLSDSGFYLCAWSGSDRGYQPQHFGDGTRLSIL.

This clone was seen only once. The rearrangement uses TRBV6-2 or TRBV6-3 and TRBJ1-2, with 9 bases matching TRBD1. This CDR3 spans 13 amino acids. CDR1 is MNHEY, CDR2 SVGEGT, per germline. Trimming took 4 bases from V and 6 from J; bases not matched to a gene: 3. The CDR3 reads CASSSTGGNGYTF. DNA of the CDR3: TGTGCCAGCAGTTCGACAGGGGGGAATGGCTACACCTTC.

Concerning this clone itself: Additional DNA sequences in this sample encode the identical CDR3. CDR3: CASSEAPGQSYGYTF. CDR3 DNA: TGTGCCAGCAGTGAAGCCCCCGGACAGTCCTATGGCTACACCTTC. The genes are TRBV6-1 and TRBJ1-2, with a weak D call TRBD1 (6 bases). CDR3 length: 15 amino acids. Germline V gene data show CDR1 as MNHNS and CDR2 as SASEGT. V lost 0 bases, J lost 4 bases, and 12 bases lay in between.

The chain couples TRBV6-5 to TRBJ2-4, with D possibly TRBD2 on 6 matching bases. The CDR3 contains 14 residues. CDR1 MNHEY and CDR2 SVGAGI come from the germline V gene. V lost 5 bases, J lost 2 bases, and 10 bases lay in between. The CDR3 region is CASSPRETKNIQYF. As DNA, the CDR3 is TGTGCCAGCAGTCCCCGGGAGACCAAAAACATTCAGTACTTC.

This clone has only one observation. The V call is TRBV7-2, the J call TRBJ2-2, with TRBD2 matching over 12 bases. The CDR3 consists of 17 residues. The J segment lost 7 bases and the V segment lost 5 bases, leaving 11 bases of the junction unmatched. Germline CDR1 reads SGHTA; CDR2 reads FQGNSA. CDR3 amino acids: CASSQTASGGAVGELFF. The DNA of the CDR3 is TGTGCCAGCAGCCAGACAGCTAGCGGGGGGGCCGTCGGGGAGCTGTTTTTT.

This sequence joins TRBV6-5 and TRBJ2-1; D perhaps matches TRBD2 (5 bases). Trimming pared 5 bases from V and 5 bases from J, leaving 10 bases between. This CDR3 contains 13 residues. CDR1 is MNHEY and CDR2 is SVGAGI in the germline V gene. The CDR3, as DNA: TGTGCCAGCAGTCTTCTAGCTAACAATGAGCAGTTCTTC. Amino acid sequence: CASSLLANNEQFF.

This clone was seen more than once but under ten times. The chain has TRBV5-1 and TRBJ1-1; D ambiguous. In germline, CDR1 is SGHRS, CDR2 YFSETQ. The V end was cut by 3 bases, the J end by 6 bases, with 18 bases between. This CDR3 has 15 amino acids. CDR3 nucleotides: TGCGCCAGCAGCTACGGTGGAGGGTACGAACCTGAAGCTTTCTTT. Encoded protein: CASSYGGGYEPEAFF.